This record concerns one T cell receptor beta chain sequence. This clonotype was found a few times. Its target antigen remains unknown. No clone much larger than this one lies a single base away; base qualities are absent. Systemically healthy Caucasian individuals from Russia, 39 in total and aged about 6 to 95 years, were included as donors. Ten milliliters of peripheral blood were drawn from each donor into EDTA-treated Vacutainer tubes. Ficoll-Paque density-gradient centrifugation was used to isolate PBMCs, with at least 6 million per sample. Trizol reagent was used to extract total RNA from the PBMCs, yielding at least 5.5 micrograms per sample. The percentages of naive CD45RAhigh/CD27high T cells were determined by flow cytometry on a PBMC aliquot from every donor. Library method: 5' RACE. TCRdb lists the instrument as Illumina HiSeq 2500. A second roughly 6 to 12 cycle PCR used a sample-barcoded 5' primer and a J-beta primer mix. A template-switch 5' adaptor carrying 12 random nucleotides introduced a unique molecular identifier onto each TCR beta cDNA molecule. At least 2.5 million CDR3-containing paired-end reads were obtained from each sample. First-strand cDNA was synthesized from all RNA with the Mint cDNA synthesis kit, primed by a TRBC-specific oligonucleotide. Following uracil-DNA glycosylase treatment, a first 18-cycle PCR with universal primers M1SS and BC2_uni_R was performed on all cDNA. Turning to the authors' computational methods: For normalization, 1 million high-quality reads were randomly selected from each sample, with every read carrying a distinct molecular identifier. Reads sharing molecular identifiers were discarded rather than binned into consensus sequences. MiTCR, with a Q25 quality threshold and the strictest error-elimination algorithm, was used for CDR3 identification, clonotype clustering and error correction. Lower-bound total TCR beta diversity was estimated with a nonparametric unseen species model using Euler transformation. The raw public reads went through TCRdb reprocessing: fastp at Q25, MiXCR clone calling, in-frame beta chains kept. CDR3 protein sequences are deduplicated, and each keeps its most common genes and DNA. The V and J calls were determined by TCRdb, not by the authors. Within this sample are 850,000 to 950,000 distinct CDR3 sequences, with around 28% of them counted one time only. The ten largest clones capture 17% of the sample.

The data belong to a study of blood T cells in healthy people across ages (dated by TCRdb to the mid-2010s). With respect to the entire study: In model experiments, template switching captured roughly one uniquely barcoded TCR beta cDNA molecule for every two T cells. The study measured age-related changes in TCR beta repertoire diversity using deep sequencing normalized with unique cDNA molecular identifiers. The donors were split into four age groups: young (average around 15 years), middle-aged (around 37), aged (62) and long-lived (roughly 80). To avoid experimental bias, donors of different ages were distributed randomly across sequencing lanes. For two donors (one aged 18 to 29 and one aged 80 or older), the study analyzed two additional independent replicas of 1 million unique cDNA reads from the same blood draw.

Points the paper makes about the study in general: The percentage of naive T cells measured by flow cytometry correlated strongly with observed TCR beta diversity. Because the CMV infection status of the donors was unknown, age-related changes in expanded clonotypes may potentially have been confounded. Compared with the aged group, more naive CD4+ T cells, fewer expanded clones and increased TCR diversity were shown by the long-lived group, suggesting age selection. Estimates of total diversity based on one million sequenced T cells were considered lower bounds and underestimates. As age increased, observed TCR beta diversity per million T cells dropped in a roughly linear way, and a significant reduction was already evident by age 40. Bulk unsorted PBMC profiling prevented conclusive comparison of naive and antigen-experienced compartments.

V sheds 0 bases and J sheds 4 bases, leaving 20 bases between their ends. The germline V gene (reference sequence) yields LNHNV for CDR1 and YYDKDF for CDR2. The cysteine opens and the phenylalanine closes a CDR3 of 18 amino acids. The retained sequence is limited to the CDR3, 54 bases, with the frame set at the first base. This chain is built from TRBV15 and TRBJ2-3; the D gene is possibly TRBD1 or TRBD2, each agreeing over 6 bases. The source is a woman of 80 years or more in good health. The specimen was blood. For the CDR3, the sequence is CATSREILRGTGADTQYF. The DNA sequence is TGTGCCACCAGCAGAGAGATCCTTAGGGGGACTGGAGCAGATACGCAGTATTTT.